Each of the 18 T cell receptor beta chains below was sequenced from the same sample in a study of blood T cells in healthy people across ages. The authors ran a second PCR of about 6 to 11 cycles using a sample-barcoded 5' primer and a J-beta primer mix. TCRdb itself ran the 5' RACE reads through MiXCR, one entry per CDR3 protein. The table lists 1.5 million to 2 million distinct CDR3 sequences, roughly 27% of them singletons. What was sequenced was blood. The receptors stem from a woman aged 25 to 45 in good health.

This clonotype was counted between two and nine times. This sequence joins TRBV30 and TRBJ1-1; D is unresolved. Deletions cut 4 bases from V and 4 bases from J, with 13 bases between. CDR3 length equals 13 residues. Germline loops: CDR1 GTSNPN, CDR2 SVGIG (reference sequence). The DNA of the CDR3 is TGTGCCTGGATTCAAGACCGGGGCACTGAAGCTTTCTTT. This gives the protein CAWIQDRGTEAFF.

This rearrangement joins TRBV12-1 to TRBJ2-2. TRBV12-1 corresponds to a pseudogene. This CDR3 spans 12 amino acids. The CDR3 here is CASSWTPGELFF. Here the CDR3 DNA reads TGTGCCAGCAGCTGGACCCCCGGGGAGCTGTTTTTT.

The table lists this clonotype with many counts. V gene TRBV12-3 or TRBV12-4 combines with J gene TRBJ2-7, with 7 bases identical to TRBD1. With V trimmed by 6 bases and J by 2 bases, 10 bases remained unmatched. This CDR3 has 15 residues. The CDR3 protein is CASSIRAGQAYEQYF. The CDR3 DNA reads TGTGCCAGCAGCATCCGAGCAGGACAGGCCTACGAGCAGTACTTC.

This clonotype has more than one count but fewer than ten. The chain links TRBV28 to TRBJ1-2; TRBD1 is a possible D gene (6 bases). This CDR3 has 14 residues. Germline values: CDR1 MDHEN, CDR2 SYDVKM. The V end lost 8 bases, the J end lost 1 base, and 14 bases lay between the germline ends. The CDR3 protein is CASVYRDRNYGYTF. The DNA of the CDR3 is TGTGCCAGCGTATACAGGGATCGTAACTATGGCTACACCTTC.

This rearrangement joins TRBV12-3 or TRBV12-4 to TRBJ2-3; D is possibly TRBD2 (5 bases). This CDR3 has 16 residues. Deletions cut 5 bases from V and 2 bases from J, with 17 bases between. For the CDR3, the DNA is TGTGCCAGCAGTCCCCCCGTGGGAGCGGACACAGATACGCAGTATTTT. Residues: CASSPPVGADTDTQYF.

As concerns this clonotype: The CDR3 ends on some other residue instead of the conserved phenylalanine or tryptophan, so this is likely a read error. The gene calls are TRBV10-2 and TRBJ2-1, with TRBD1 identical over 10 bases. Looked up from germline, CDR1 is WSHSY and CDR2 is SAAADI. V trimming: 0 bases; J trimming: 6 bases; junction bases outside the gene matches: 5. The CDR3 is made up of 16 amino acids. This CDR3 is CASSESRTGGVNEQFL. CDR3 DNA: TGCGCCAGCAGTGAGTCCAGGACAGGGGGGGTCAATGAGCAGTTCCTC.

This clonotype has at least ten counts. The rearrangement joins TRBV10-3 to TRBJ2-1; 7 bases match TRBD2. The J segment lost 7 bases and the V segment lost 3 bases, leaving 3 bases of the junction unmatched. Germline V gene data show CDR1 as ENHRY and CDR2 as SYGVKD. CDR3 length: 13 residues. For the CDR3, the DNA is TGTGCCATCAGTGATGCCGGGAGGAATGAGCAGTTCTTC. Encoded protein: CAISDAGRNEQFF.

This clonotype turned up a few times. CDR3 residues: CASSEMAEGYEQFF. CDR3 sequence (DNA): TGTGCCAGCAGCGAGATGGCCGAGGGGTATGAGCAGTTCTTC. The rearrangement uses TRBV9 and TRBJ2-1, with D possibly being TRBD1 or TRBD2 (5 bases each). Per germline, CDR1 SGDLS and CDR2 YYNGEE. V lost 3 bases to trimming and J lost 8 bases, with 15 bases between them. This CDR3 is 14 amino acids long.

V gene TRBV20-1 combines with J gene TRBJ1-6; TRBD1 agrees at 9 bases. In germline, CDR1 is DFQATT, CDR2 SNEGSKA (reference sequence). This CDR3 contains 15 residues. Trimming removed 0 bases from V and 11 bases from J; junction bases left unmatched: 8. The CDR3, as DNA: TGCAGTGCTAGAGAGGGGAAGGGACAGGGAGCACCCCTCCACTTT. This encodes CSAREGKGQGAPLHF.

The V and J genes are TRBV11-2 and TRBJ1-2, with no clear D. V was trimmed by 0 bases and J by 9 bases, leaving 11 bases between them. Germline V lookup: CDR1 SGHAT, CDR2 FQNNGV. The length of the CDR3 is 13 residues. Here the CDR3 DNA reads TGTGCCAGCAGCTTAGAGGAGTTCGGAAGCTACACCTTC. It yields the protein CASSLEEFGSYTF.

A few counts support this clonotype. The chain uses TRBV10-3 and TRBJ2-1; no clear D gene. With 4 bases removed from V and 7 bases from J, the gap between germline ends came to 8 bases. CDR1 is ENHRY, CDR2 SYGVKD, per germline. The CDR3 is 12 amino acids. CDR3 coding DNA: TGTGCCATCAGTGTCTTGCAAAATGAGCAGTTCTTC. It yields the protein CAISVLQNEQFF.

Comment on this clonotype: One junction end does not reproduce the germline sequence, and a read error may be involved. J is TRBJ1-6 and V is TRBV27; D possibly corresponds to TRBD1 (5 bases). Germline V lookup: CDR1 MNHEY, CDR2 SMNVEV (reference sequence). The length of the CDR3 is 13 residues. The CDR3 reads CAGSRAKGSPLHF. The CDR3 coding sequence is TGTGCCGGCAGCAGGGCGAAAGGCTCACCCCTCCACTTT.

This clonotype was observed a handful of times. The gene calls are TRBV20-1 and TRBJ2-1; D unclear. The CDR3 runs to 16 residues. CDR1 DFQATT and CDR2 SNEGSKA come from the germline V gene (reference sequence). V was clipped by 1 base and J by 9 bases, with 22 bases between them. This CDR3 is CSARATGPGPVGEQFF. DNA of the CDR3: TGCAGTGCTAGAGCGACCGGCCCCGGCCCCGTGGGTGAGCAGTTCTTC.

The V call is TRBV6-6, the J call TRBJ1-2; D not certain. The germline gives CDR1 MNHNY, CDR2 SVGAGI (reference sequence). Trimming shortened V by 2 bases and J by 8 bases, and 6 bases separated the two germline ends. The CDR3 consists of 11 residues. CDR3 DNA: TGTGCCAGCAGTTACGCCCGGGGCTACACCTTC. Protein: CASSYARGYTF.

This sequence joins TRBV5-6 and TRBJ2-5; D is unclear. Germline loops: CDR1 SGHDT, CDR2 YYEEEE. The CDR3 spans 15 residues. V lost 2 bases and J lost 2, with 13 bases in between. This CDR3 is CASSFPKRRQETQYF. The CDR3 region has the DNA TGTGCCAGCAGCTTCCCAAAGAGGAGACAAGAGACCCAGTACTTC.

A word on this clonotype: A much larger clone differs by one base, so this may be a read error. The chain is built from TRBV4-1 and TRBJ2-6, with 7 nucleotides matching TRBD1. CDR1 is MGHRA and CDR2 is YSYEKL in the germline V gene. Unmatched junction bases numbered 4, after V lost 0 bases and J lost 2 bases. The CDR3 has 17 amino acids. Written as DNA, the CDR3 is TGCGCCAGCAGCCAAGATAGGGGGCTCCCTGGGGCCAACGTCCTGACTTTC. Translating it yields CASSQDRGLPGANVLTF.

The rearrangement links TRBV11-3 to TRBJ2-1; tentatively, D is TRBD1 or TRBD2 (5 bases each). Between the trimmed V and J ends, which lost 3 bases and 4 bases, there was a span of 19 bases. This CDR3 comprises 17 residues. CDR1 and CDR2 from the germline V gene are SGHNT and YENEEA. The CDR3 nucleotides read TGTGCCAGCAGCTTGGGCGAGGGGCTATCCCCATACAATGAGCAGTTCTTC. Encoded protein: CASSLGEGLSPYNEQFF.

Only a few counts were recorded for this clonotype. J is TRBJ2-1 and V is TRBV6-5, with a tentative D call TRBD1 (6 bases). The V end lost 6 bases, the J end lost 6 bases, and 15 bases lay between the germline ends. CDR3 length: 14 residues. Germline V lookup: CDR1 MNHEY, CDR2 SVGAGI. DNA of the CDR3: TGTGCCAGCAGGGGTCAACAGGGCCGCAATGAGCAGTTCTTC. Its translation is CASRGQQGRNEQFF.